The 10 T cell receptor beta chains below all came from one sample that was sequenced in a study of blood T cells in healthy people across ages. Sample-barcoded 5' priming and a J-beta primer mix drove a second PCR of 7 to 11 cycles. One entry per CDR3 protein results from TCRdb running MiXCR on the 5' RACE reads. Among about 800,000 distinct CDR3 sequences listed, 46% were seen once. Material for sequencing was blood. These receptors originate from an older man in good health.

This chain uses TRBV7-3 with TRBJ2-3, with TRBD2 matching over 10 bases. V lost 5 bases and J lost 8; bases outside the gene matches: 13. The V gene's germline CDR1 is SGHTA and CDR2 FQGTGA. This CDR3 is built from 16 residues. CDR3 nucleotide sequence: TGTGCCAGCAGCCCTGGACTAGCGGTAGCTCAAAGTACGCAGTATTTT. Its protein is CASSPGLAVAQSTQYF. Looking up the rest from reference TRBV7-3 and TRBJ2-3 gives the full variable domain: GAGVSQTPSNKVTEKGKYVELRCDPISGHTALYWYRQSLGQGPEFLIYFQGTGAADDSGLPNDRFFAVRPEGSVSTLKIQRTERGDSAVYLCASSPGLAVAQSTQYFGPGTRLTVL.

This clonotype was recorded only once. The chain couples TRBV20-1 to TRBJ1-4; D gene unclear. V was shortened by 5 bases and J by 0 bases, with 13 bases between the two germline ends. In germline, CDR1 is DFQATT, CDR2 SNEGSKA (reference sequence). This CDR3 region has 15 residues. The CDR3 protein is CSAPPYRATNEKLFF. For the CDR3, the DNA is TGCAGTGCTCCGCCCTACCGGGCAACTAATGAAAAACTGTTTTTT.

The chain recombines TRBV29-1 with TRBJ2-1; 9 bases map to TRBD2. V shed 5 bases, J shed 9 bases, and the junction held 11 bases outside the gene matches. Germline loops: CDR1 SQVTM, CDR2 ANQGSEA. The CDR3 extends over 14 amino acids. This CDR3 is CSVTGLAQRGEQFF. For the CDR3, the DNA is TGCAGCGTTACTGGACTAGCGCAACGCGGTGAGCAGTTCTTC.

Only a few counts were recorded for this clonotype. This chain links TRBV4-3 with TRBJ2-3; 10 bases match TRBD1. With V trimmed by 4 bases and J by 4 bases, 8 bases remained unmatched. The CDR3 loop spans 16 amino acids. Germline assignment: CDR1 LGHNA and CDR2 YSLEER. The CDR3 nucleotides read TGCGCCAGCAGCCTGTATGGACAGGGGGAAGCAGATACGCAGTATTTT. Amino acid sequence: CASSLYGQGEADTQYF.

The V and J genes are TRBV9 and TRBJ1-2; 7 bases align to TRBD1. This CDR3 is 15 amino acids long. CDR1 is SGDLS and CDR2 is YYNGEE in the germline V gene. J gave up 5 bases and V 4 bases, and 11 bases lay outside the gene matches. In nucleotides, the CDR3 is TGTGCCAGCAGCCCCAGGGGGAAAGAGGGGTATGGCTACACCTTC. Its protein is CASSPRGKEGYGYTF. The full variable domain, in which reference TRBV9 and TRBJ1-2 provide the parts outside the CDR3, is DSGVTQTPKHLITATGQRVTLRCSPRSGDLSVYWYQQSLDQGLQFLIQYYNGEERAKGNILERFSAQQFPDLHSELNLSSLELGDSALYFCASSPRGKEGYGYTFGSGTRLTVV.

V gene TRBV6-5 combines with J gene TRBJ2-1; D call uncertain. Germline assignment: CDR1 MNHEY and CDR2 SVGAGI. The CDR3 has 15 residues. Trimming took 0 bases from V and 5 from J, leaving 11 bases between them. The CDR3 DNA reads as TGTGCCAGCAGTTACTCTCAGGTTACCCACAATGAGCAGTTCTTC. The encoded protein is CASSYSQVTHNEQFF.

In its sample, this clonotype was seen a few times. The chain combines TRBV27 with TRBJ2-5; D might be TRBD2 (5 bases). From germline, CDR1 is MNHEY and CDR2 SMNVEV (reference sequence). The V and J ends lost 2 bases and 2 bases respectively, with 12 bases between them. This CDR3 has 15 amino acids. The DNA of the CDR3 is TGTGCCAGCAGTTTAGGGAGCGGTCGACAAGAGACCCAGTACTTC. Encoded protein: CASSLGSGRQETQYF.

This chain's CDR3 is CSVRAGHNEQFF. CDR3 coding DNA: TGCAGCGTGCGGGCAGGGCACAATGAGCAGTTCTTC. The chain employs TRBV29-1 and TRBJ2-1, with D perhaps matching TRBD1 or TRBD2 (5 bases each). There are 12 residues in the CDR3. Trimming took off 6 bases at V and 5 bases at J, with 11 bases between the two ends. Germline CDR1 SQVTM, CDR2 ANQGSEA.

The CDR3 is CASSAGPNYEQYF. CDR3 DNA sequence: TGTGCCAGCAGCGCCGGGCCTAACTACGAGCAGTACTTC. The V call is TRBV5-5, the J call TRBJ2-7, with D unresolved. In germline, CDR1 is SGHKS, CDR2 YYEKEE (reference sequence). This CDR3 contains 13 residues. V was cut by 4 bases and J by 3 bases, with 11 bases left in between.

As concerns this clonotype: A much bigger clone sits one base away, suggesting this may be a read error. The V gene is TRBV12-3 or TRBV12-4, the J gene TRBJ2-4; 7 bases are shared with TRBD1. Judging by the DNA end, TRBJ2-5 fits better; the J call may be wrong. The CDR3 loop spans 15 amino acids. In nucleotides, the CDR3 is TGTGCCAGCACCCTGAACGGACAGGTCCGAGAGACCCAGTACTTC. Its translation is CASTLNGQVRETQYF.